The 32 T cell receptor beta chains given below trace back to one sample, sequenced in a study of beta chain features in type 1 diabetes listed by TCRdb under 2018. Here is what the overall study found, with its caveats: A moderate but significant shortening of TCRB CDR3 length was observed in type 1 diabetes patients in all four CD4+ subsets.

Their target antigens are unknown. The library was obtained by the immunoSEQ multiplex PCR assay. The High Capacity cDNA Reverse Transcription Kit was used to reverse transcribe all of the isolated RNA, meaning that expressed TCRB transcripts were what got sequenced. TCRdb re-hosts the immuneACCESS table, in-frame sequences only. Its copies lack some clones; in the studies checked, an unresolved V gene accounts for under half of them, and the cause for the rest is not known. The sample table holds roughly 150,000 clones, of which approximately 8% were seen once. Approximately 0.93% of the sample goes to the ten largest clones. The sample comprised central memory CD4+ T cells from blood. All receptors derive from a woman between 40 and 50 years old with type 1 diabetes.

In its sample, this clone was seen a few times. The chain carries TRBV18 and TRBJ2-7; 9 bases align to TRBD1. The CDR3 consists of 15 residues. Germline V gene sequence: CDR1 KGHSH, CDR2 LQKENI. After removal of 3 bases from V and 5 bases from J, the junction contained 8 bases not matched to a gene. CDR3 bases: TGTGCCAGCTCACCTCCTGGGACAGGGAACGACGAGCAGTACTTC. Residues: CASSPPGTGNDEQYF.

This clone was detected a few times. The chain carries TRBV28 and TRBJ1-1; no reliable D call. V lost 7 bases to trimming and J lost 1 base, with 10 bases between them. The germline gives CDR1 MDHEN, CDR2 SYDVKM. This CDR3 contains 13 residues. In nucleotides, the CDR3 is TGTGCCAGCAACATCCGGGGGAACACTGAAGCTTTCTTT. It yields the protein CASNIRGNTEAFF.

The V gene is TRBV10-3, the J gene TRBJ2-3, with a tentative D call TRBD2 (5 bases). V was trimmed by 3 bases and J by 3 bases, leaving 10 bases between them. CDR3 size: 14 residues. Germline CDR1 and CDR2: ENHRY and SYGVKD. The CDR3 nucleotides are TGTGCCATCAGTGATCGGGTAGCGACAGATACGCAGTATTTT. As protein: CAISDRVATDTQYF.

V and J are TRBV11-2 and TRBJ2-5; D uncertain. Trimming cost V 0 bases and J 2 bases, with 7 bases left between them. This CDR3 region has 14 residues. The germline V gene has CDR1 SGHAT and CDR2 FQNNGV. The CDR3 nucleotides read TGTGCCAGCAGCTTAGAGTTACTACAAGAGACCCAGTACTTC. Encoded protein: CASSLELLQETQYF.

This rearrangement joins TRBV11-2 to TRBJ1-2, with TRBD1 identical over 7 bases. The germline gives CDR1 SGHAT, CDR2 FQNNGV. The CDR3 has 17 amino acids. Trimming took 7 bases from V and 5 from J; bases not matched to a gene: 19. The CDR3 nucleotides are TGTGCCAGCACCTTGGATCTTGGGACAGCGTCCGGGTATGGCTACACCTTC. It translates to CASTLDLGTASGYGYTF.

The CDR3 region is CASSTQGDQPQHF. DNA for the CDR3: TGTGCCAGCAGTACCCAAGGAGACCAGCCCCAGCATTTT. V is TRBV6-1 and J is TRBJ1-5; D gene unclear. The CDR3 loop spans 13 amino acids. V lost 5 bases, J lost 7 bases, and 12 bases lay in between. CDR1 is MNHNS, CDR2 SASEGT, per germline.

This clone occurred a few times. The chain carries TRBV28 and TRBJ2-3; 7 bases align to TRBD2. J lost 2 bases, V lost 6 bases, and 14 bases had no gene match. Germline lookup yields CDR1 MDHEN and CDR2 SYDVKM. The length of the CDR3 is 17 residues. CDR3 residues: CASRLSGAAGVTDTQYF. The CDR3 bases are TGTGCCAGCAGACTCAGCGGGGCGGCGGGAGTCACAGATACGCAGTATTTT. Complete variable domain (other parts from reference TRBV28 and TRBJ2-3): DVKVTQSSRYLVKRTGEKVFLECVQDMDHENMFWYRQDPGLGLRLIYFSYDVKMKEKGDIPEGYSVSREKKERFSLILESASTNQTSMYLCASRLSGAAGVTDTQYFGPGTRLTVL.

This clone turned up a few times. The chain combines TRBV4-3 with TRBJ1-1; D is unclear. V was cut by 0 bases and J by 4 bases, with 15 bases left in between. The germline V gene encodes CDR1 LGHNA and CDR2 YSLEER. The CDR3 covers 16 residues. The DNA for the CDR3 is TGCGCCAGCAGCCAAGATCCAGCTCCTAGGCTCACTGAAGCTTTCTTT. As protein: CASSQDPAPRLTEAFF.

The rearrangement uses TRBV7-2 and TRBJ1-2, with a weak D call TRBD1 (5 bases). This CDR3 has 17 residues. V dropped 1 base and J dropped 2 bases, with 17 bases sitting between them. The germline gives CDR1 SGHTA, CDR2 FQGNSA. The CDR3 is CASSLGWGEALNYGYTF. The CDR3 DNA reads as TGTGCCAGCAGCTTAGGATGGGGGGAGGCGTTAAACTATGGCTACACCTTC. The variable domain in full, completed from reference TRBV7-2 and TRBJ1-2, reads GAGVSQSPSNKVTEKGKDVELRCDPISGHTALYWYRQSLGQGLEFLIYFQGNSAPDKSGLPSDRFSAERTGGSVSTLTIQRTQQEDSAVYLCASSLGWGEALNYGYTFGSGTRLTVV.

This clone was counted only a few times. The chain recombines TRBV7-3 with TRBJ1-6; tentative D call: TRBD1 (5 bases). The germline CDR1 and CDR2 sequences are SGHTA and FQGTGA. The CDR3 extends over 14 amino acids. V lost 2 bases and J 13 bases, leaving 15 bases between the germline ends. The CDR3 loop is CASSLEGALMPLHF. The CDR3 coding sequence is TGTGCCAGCAGCTTAGAAGGGGCCCTCATGCCCCTCCACTTT.

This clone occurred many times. The CDR3 spells CASSRTTAYNEQFF. DNA for the CDR3: TGCGCCAGCAGCCGGACTACTGCCTACAATGAGCAGTTCTTC. V gene TRBV4-3 combines with J gene TRBJ2-1; possibly TRBD2 for D (6 bases). Trimming left V 4 bases short and J 2 bases short, with 9 bases between. Germline CDR1 is LGHNA and CDR2 is YSLEER. There are 14 residues in the CDR3.

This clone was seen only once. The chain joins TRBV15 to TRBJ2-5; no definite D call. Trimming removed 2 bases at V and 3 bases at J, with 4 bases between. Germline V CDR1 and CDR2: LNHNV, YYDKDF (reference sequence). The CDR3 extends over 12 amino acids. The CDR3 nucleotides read TGTGCCACCAGCAGACTAGAAGAGACCCAGTACTTC. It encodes CATSRLEETQYF.

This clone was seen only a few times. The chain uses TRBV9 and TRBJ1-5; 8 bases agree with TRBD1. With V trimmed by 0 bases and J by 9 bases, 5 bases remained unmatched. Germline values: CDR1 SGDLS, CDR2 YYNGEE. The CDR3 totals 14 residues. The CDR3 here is CASSVEGTGRPQHF. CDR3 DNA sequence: TGTGCCAGCAGCGTAGAGGGGACAGGACGGCCCCAGCATTTT. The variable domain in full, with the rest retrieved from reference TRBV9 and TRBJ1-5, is DSGVTQTPKHLITATGQRVTLRCSPRSGDLSVYWYQQSLDQGLQFLIQYYNGEERAKGNILERFSAQQFPDLHSELNLSSLELGDSALYFCASSVEGTGRPQHFGDGTRLSIL.

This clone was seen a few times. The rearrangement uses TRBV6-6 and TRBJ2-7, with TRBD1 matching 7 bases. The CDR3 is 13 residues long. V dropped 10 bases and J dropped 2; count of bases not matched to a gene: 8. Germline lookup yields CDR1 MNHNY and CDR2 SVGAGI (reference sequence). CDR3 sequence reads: CAIQGQRPYEQYF. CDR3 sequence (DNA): TGTGCCATCCAGGGACAGAGACCCTACGAGCAGTACTTC.

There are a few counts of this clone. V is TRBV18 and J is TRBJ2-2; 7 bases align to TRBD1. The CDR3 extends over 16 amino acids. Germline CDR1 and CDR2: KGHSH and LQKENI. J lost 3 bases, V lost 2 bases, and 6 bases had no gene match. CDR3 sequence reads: CASSPTGARDTGELFF. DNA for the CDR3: TGTGCCAGCTCACCAACAGGGGCCCGCGACACCGGGGAGCTGTTTTTT. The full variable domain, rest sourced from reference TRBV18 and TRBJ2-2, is NAGVMQNPRHLVRRRGQEARLRCSPMKGHSHVYWYRQLPEEGLKFMVYLQKENIIDESGMPKERFSAEFPKEGPSILRIQQVVRGDSAAYFCASSPTGARDTGELFFGEGSRLTVL.

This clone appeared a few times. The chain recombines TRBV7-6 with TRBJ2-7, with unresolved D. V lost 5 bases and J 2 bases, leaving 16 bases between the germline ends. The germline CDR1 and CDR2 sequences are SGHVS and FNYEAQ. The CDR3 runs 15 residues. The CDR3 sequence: CASSPNYRRPYEQYF. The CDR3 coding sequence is TGTGCCAGCAGCCCCAATTACAGAAGACCCTACGAGCAGTACTTC.

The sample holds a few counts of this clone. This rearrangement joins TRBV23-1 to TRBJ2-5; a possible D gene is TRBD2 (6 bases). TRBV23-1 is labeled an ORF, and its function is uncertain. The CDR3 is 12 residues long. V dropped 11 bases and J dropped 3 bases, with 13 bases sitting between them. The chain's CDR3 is CAHVRGKETQYF. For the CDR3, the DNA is TGCGCCCATGTACGCGGGAAAGAGACCCAGTACTTC.

CDR3 sequence reads: CAIGNRANTGELFF. CDR3 in DNA: TGTGCCATCGGGAACAGGGCTAACACCGGGGAGCTGTTTTTT. V and J are TRBV10-3 and TRBJ2-2, with D perhaps matching TRBD1 (6 bases). V gave up 8 bases and J gave up 2 bases, with 12 bases separating them. This CDR3 is built from 14 residues. The V gene's germline CDR1 is ENHRY and CDR2 SYGVKD.

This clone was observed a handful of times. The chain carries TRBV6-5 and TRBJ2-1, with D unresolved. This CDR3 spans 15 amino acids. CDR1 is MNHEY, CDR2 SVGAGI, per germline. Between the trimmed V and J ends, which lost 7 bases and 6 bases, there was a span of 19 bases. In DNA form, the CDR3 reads TGTGCCAGCACTCTCCGTCGGTTTCCTGGCAATGAGCAGTTCTTC. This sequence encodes CASTLRRFPGNEQFF.

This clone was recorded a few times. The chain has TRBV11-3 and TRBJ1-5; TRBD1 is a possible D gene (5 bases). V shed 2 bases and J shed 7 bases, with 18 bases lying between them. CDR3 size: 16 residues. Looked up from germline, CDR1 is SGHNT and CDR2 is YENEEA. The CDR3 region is CASSLRRRGIKQPQHF. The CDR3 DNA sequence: TGTGCCAGCAGCTTAAGGAGAAGGGGTATCAAGCAGCCCCAGCATTTT.

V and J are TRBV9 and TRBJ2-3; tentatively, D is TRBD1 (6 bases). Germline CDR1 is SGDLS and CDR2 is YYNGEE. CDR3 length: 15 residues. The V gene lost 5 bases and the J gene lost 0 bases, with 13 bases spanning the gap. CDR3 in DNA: TGTGCCAGCAGACCCCCAGGGGCTAGCACAGATACGCAGTATTTT. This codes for CASRPPGASTDTQYF. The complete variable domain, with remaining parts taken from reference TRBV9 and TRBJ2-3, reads DSGVTQTPKHLITATGQRVTLRCSPRSGDLSVYWYQQSLDQGLQFLIQYYNGEERAKGNILERFSAQQFPDLHSELNLSSLELGDSALYFCASRPPGASTDTQYFGPGTRLTVL.

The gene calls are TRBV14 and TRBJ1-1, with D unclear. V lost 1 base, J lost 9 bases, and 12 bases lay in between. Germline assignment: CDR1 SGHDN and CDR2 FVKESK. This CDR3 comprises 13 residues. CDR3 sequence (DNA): TGTGCCAGCAGCCAAGTCCCGGGAAACCAAGCTTTCTTT. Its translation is CASSQVPGNQAFF.

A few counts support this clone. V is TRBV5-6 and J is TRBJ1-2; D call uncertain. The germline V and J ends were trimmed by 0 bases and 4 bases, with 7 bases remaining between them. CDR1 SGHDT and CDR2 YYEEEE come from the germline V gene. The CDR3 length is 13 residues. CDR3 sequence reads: CASSLARGYGYTF. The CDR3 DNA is TGTGCCAGCAGCTTGGCGAGAGGCTATGGCTACACCTTC.

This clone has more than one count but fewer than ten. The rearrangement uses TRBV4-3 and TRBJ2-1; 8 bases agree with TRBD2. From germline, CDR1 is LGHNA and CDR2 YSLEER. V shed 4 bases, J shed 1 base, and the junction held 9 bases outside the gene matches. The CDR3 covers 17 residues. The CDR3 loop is CASSPTSGSVSYNEQFF. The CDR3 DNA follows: TGCGCCAGCAGCCCAACCAGCGGGAGCGTTTCCTACAATGAGCAGTTCTTC.

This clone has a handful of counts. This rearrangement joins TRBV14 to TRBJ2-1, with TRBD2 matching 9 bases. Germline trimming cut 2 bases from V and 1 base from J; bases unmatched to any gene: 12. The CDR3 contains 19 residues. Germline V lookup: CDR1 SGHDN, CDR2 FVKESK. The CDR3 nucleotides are TGTGCCAGCAGCCAACGTACGCTAGCGGGACGGAATTCCTACAATGAGCAGTTCTTC. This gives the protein CASSQRTLAGRNSYNEQFF.

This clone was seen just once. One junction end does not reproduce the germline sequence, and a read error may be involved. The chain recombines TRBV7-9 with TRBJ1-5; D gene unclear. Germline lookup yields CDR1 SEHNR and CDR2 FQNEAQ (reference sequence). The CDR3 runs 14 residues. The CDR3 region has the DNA TGTGCCAGCAGCCTAGCTTATAGCAATCAGCCCCAGCATTTT. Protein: CASSLAYSNQPQHF.

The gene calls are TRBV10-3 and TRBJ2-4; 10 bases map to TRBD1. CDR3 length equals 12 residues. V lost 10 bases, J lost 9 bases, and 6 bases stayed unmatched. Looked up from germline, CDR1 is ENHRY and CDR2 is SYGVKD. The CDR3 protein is CATEGQGSIQYF. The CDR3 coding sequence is TGTGCCACCGAGGGACAGGGGAGCATTCAGTACTTC.

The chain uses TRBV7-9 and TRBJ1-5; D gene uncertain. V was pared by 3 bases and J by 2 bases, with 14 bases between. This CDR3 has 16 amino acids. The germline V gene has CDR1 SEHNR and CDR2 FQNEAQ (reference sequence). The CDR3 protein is CASSLGGRAGNQPQHF. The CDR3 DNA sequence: TGTGCCAGCAGCTTGGGTGGGAGAGCTGGCAATCAGCCCCAGCATTTT.

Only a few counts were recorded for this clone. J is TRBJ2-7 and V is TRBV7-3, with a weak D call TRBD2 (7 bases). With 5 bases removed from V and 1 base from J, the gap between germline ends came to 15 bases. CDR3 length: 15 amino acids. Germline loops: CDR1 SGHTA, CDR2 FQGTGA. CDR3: CASSRMGGASYEQYF. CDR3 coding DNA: TGTGCCAGCAGCCGCATGGGGGGGGCTTCCTACGAGCAGTACTTC.

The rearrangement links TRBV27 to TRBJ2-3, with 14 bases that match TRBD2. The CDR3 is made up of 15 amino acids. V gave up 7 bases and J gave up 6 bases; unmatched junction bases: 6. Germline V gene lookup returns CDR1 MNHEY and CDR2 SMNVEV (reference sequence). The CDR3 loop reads CASNARLAGGDTQYF. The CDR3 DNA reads TGTGCCAGCAACGCCCGACTAGCGGGAGGGGATACGCAGTATTTT.

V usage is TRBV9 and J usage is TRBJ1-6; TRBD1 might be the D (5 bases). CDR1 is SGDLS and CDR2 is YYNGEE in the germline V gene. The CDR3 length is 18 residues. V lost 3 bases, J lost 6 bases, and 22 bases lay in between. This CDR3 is CASSAAGTTSARNSPLHF. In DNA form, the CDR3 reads TGTGCCAGCAGCGCCGCGGGGACCACCTCGGCGCGTAATTCACCCCTCCACTTT.

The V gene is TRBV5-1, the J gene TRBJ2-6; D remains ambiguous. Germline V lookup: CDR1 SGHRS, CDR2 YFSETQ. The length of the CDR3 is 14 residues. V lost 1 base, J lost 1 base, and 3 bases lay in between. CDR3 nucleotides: TGCGCCAGCAGCTTGTCGTCTGGGGCCAACGTCCTGACTTTC. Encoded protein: CASSLSSGANVLTF.